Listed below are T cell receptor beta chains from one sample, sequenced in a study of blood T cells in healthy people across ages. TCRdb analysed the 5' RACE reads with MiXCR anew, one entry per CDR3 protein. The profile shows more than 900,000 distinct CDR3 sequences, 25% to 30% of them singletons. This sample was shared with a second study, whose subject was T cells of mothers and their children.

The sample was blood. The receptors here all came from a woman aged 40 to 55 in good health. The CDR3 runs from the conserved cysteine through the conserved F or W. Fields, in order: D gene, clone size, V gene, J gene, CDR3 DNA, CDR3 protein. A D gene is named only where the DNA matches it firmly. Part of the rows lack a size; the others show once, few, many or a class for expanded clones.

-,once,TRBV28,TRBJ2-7,TGTGCCAGCAGTTTATCCCGGGAAGTTTCGGCCTACGAGCGGTACTTC,CASSLSREVSAYERYF
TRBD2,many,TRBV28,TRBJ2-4,TGTGCCAGCAGTTTGGGACTAGCTGCCAAAAACATTCAGTACTTC,CASSLGLAAKNIQYF
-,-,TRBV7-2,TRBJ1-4,TGTGCCAGCGGCCCCCTATGGGGTAGGGGAGAAAAACTGTTTTTT,CASGPLWGRGEKLFF
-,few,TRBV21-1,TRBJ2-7,TGTGCCAACCAGATAGGGACAGGGGGCTCCTACGAGCAGTACTTC,CANQIGTGGSYEQYF
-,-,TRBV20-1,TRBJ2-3,TGCAGTGCTAGAGTGCGGATCAACATAGATACGCAGTATTTT,CSARVRINIDTQYF
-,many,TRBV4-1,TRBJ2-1,TGCGCCAGCAGCCAAGTGGAGGGTTCGGATGAGCAGTTCTTC,CASSQVEGSDEQFF
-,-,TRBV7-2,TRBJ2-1,TGTGCCAGCAGCCCCACAGGCGGTGAGCGGTTCTTC,CASSPTGGERFF
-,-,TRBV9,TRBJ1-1,TGTGCCAGCAGCGTAGGAGCGACAGGAGAAGCTTTCTTT,CASSVGATGEAFF
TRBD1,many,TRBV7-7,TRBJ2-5,TGTGCTAGCAGCTTAACGACAGGGGAGACCCAGTACTTC,CASSLTTGETQYF
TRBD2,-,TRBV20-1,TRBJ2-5,TGCAGTGCTAGAGATCCGGCTAGCGGGGGTAGGGAGACCCAGTACTTC,CSARDPASGGRETQYF
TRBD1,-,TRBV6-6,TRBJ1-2,TGTGCCAGCAGTGACTCGGACAGGGGGCTTTCTAACTATGGCTACACCTTC,CASSDSDRGLSNYGYTF
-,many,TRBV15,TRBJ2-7,TGTGCCACCAGCAGAGAAGTGCTCTACGAGCAGTACTTC,CATSREVLYEQYF
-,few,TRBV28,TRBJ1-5,TGTGCCAGCAGTTTATTTCAGAAACCCCAGCATTTT,CASSLFQKPQHF
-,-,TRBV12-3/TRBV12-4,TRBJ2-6,TGTGCCTGCAGTTTAGGGAGCTCTGGGGCCAACGTCCTGACTTTC,CACSLGSSGANVLTF
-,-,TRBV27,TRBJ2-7,TGTGCCAGCAGTTTTGCTCCGGGGTACGAGCAGTACTTC,CASSFAPGYEQYF
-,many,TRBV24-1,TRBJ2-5,TGTGCCACCAGTGATGGCGGTCAAGAGACCCAGTACTTC,CATSDGGQETQYF
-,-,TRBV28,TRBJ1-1,TGTGCCAGCAGTCGTAGATTACAGGGAATCGTAACTGAAGCTTTCTTT,CASSRRLQGIVTEAFF
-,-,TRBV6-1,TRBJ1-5,TGTGCCAGCTTAGAAGGAGGGGCGGGGAATCAGCCCCAGCATTTT,CASLEGGAGNQPQHF
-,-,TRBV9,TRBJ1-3,TGTGCCAGCACCATTTTGGGCATTGCCTCTGGAAACACCATATATTTT,CASTILGIASGNTIYF
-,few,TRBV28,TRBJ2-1,TGTGCCAGCAGTTCAGTTGGGGGATACGAGCAGTTCTTC,CASSSVGGYEQFF
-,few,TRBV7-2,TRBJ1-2,TGTGCCAGCAGCTTCGCCAACCGGGGCGGCTACACCTTC,CASSFANRGGYTF
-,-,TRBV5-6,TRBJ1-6,TGTGCCAGCAGCTTGGCCCCGAATAATTCACCCCTCCACTTT,CASSLAPNNSPLHF
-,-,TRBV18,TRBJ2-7,TGTGCCAGCTGGGACGGCTACGAGCAGTACTTC,CASWDGYEQYF
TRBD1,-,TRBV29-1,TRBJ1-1,TGCAGCGCTGAGCGAGGGGGCCAAGGGACTGAAGCTTTCTTT,CSAERGGQGTEAFF
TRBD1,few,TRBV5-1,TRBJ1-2,TGCGCCAGCAGCTTGACCGGGACAGAAAACTATGGCTACACCTTC,CASSLTGTENYGYTF
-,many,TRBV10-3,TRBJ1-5,TGTGCCACCAGAAGGGCAGGGGATCGGAATCAGCCCCAGCATTTT,CATRRAGDRNQPQHF
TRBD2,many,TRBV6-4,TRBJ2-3,TGTGCCAGCAGTGCGTTAGCGGGGGGAACAGATACGCAGTATTTT,CASSALAGGTDTQYF
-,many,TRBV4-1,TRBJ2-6,TGCGCCAGCAGCCAAACCCGAGGGCAGGGCGCCTTGATGCACGTCCTGACTTTC,CASSQTRGQGALMHVLTF
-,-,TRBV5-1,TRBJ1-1,TGCGCCAGCAGCTTGGCCGGACTTGAGGCTGAAGCTTTCTTT,CASSLAGLEAEAFF
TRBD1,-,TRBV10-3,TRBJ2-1,TGCGCCACGAAATACTCCGGGACAGATACCTACAATGAGCAGTTCTTC,CATKYSGTDTYNEQFF
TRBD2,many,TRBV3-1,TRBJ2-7,TGTGCCAGCAGCCTACGAGCGGGGGATCTGGACGAGCAGTACTTC,CASSLRAGDLDEQYF
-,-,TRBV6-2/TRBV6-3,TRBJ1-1,TGTGCCAGCAGCAACAGTCCTCGGCAAGCTTTCTTT,CASSNSPRQAFF
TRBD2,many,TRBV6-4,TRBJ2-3,TGTGCCAGCAGGAATAGCGGGGCAGATACGCAGTATTTT,CASRNSGADTQYF
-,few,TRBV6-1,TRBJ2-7,TGTGCCAGCAGTTTTCACAGCGAATCCTACGAGCAGTACTTC,CASSFHSESYEQYF
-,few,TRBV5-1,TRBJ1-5,TGCGCCAGCAGCTTGGGATACGGGACTCAGCCCCAGCATTTT,CASSLGYGTQPQHF
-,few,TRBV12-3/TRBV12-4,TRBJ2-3,TGTGCCAGCAGTTTTAGTGGGACTGGGAATACAGATACGCAGTATTTT,CASSFSGTGNTDTQYF
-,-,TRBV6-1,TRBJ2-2,TGTGCCAGCAGTGGGGTAGCGCTCGTTGGCACCGGGGAGCTGTTTTTT,CASSGVALVGTGELFF
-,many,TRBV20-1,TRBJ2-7,TGCAGTGCTAGAGATTCGCGGGGGCCAACCTACGAGCAGTACTTC,CSARDSRGPTYEQYF
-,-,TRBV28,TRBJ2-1,TGTGCCAGCAGGCCGACGGGGGCTTACAATGAGCAGTTCTTC,CASRPTGAYNEQFF
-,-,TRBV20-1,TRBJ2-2,TGCAGTGCTTACTTCGGCCAGGGAAAGGCCGGGGAGCTGTTTTTT,CSAYFGQGKAGELFF
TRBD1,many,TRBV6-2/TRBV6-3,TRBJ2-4,TGTGCCAGCAGTTATGGTACAGGGGCATTCATTCAGTACTTC,CASSYGTGAFIQYF
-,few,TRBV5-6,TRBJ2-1,TGTGCCAGCAGCTCAATACGGACACCTGACAATGAGCAGTTCTTC,CASSSIRTPDNEQFF
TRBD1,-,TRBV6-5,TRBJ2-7,TGTGCCAGCAGTTCCCCGGGACAGGGACGGAGATACAATGAGCAGTACTTC,CASSSPGQGRRYNEQYF
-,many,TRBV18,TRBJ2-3,TGTGCCAGCCAAGGACAGACAGTAGCAGATACGCAGTATTTT,CASQGQTVADTQYF
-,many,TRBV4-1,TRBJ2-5,TGCGCCAGCAGCCAAGGGGGACGGAACCAAGAGACCCAGTACTTC,CASSQGGRNQETQYF
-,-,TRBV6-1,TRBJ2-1,TGTGCCAGCAGTGCCCCAGGGGTCTCCTACAATGAGCAGTTCTTC,CASSAPGVSYNEQFF
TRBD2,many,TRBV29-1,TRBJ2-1,TGCAGCGTTGGACTAGCGGGGGGGCCGAGTGAGCAGTTCTTC,CSVGLAGGPSEQFF
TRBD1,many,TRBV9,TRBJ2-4,TGTGCCAGCAGCGTAGGCGTCGGACAGGGGGCGAGGGAGCAGTACTTC,CASSVGVGQGAREQYF
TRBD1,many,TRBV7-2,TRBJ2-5,TGTGCCAGCAGCTTGGACAGGGGGTTGGCGAAGACCCAGTACTTC,CASSLDRGLAKTQYF
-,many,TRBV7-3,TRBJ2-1,TGTGCCAGCAGACTTCGTGAGGGTGCGGGGTACAATGAGCAGTTCTTC,CASRLREGAGYNEQFF